This T cell receptor (beta chain) stems from a study of shared clonotypes between healthy human individuals (dated by TCRdb to 2018 to 2021). In terms of the full investigation: The cohort included three men and a couple of women between 18 and 49 years of age. To estimate repertoire size and how much clonotype sharing occurs between individuals, the study deeply sequenced the blood TCR repertoires of roughly 5 healthy adults. Each donor's leukapheresis produced roughly between roughly 0.9 and 8.9 billion PBMCs. To increase sequencing depth and limit assay-specific biases, different laboratories used diverse techniques to prepare libraries and sequence TCR repertoires. Per donor, three plates each were used for CD4 naive and CD4 memory, two for CD8 naive, and one for CD8 memory. Study-wide conclusions, independent of this receptor: The small number of donors limited the genetic and exposure-history diversity represented. When a few donors were compared, the shared fraction of clonotypes was around 5.1% for naive CD4, 3.5% to 4% for naive CD8, 2.3% for memory CD4, and 0.35% to 0.4% for memory CD8. Rarefaction of sorted-subset datasets indicated incomplete sequencing despite the large sequencing depth. Larger estimated clonotype richness was generally found for naive subsets than for memory subsets. Only blood was sampled, and tissue TCR repertoires likely differ from those in blood. Pairwise subsampling indicated that sequencing depth was expected to affect the degree of clonotype sharing among donors. Compared with non-shared clonotypes, clonotypes shared by all four sorted-subset donors had higher generation probabilities.

Using the deep immunoSEQ assay, multiplex PCR amplified TCR CDR3 regions from genomic DNA. Extracted genomic DNA from each cell subset was distributed evenly across all wells of several immunoSEQ 96-well plates, and each plate was treated as a replicate. Each replicate PCR for sorted subsets received approximately 220 ng genomic DNA, equal to about 30,000 T cell genomes. Purified libraries were quantified with a Qubit 3.0 fluorometer, sized on a Bioanalyzer 2100, and re-quantified with the KAPA Library Quantification kit. Each immunoSEQ 96-well plate was sequenced on its own single-read 150-cycle Illumina NextSeq 550 flow cell. The authors processed their data as follows. Because only junctional sequences without quality scores were contained in the immunoSEQ output, filtering matching that applied to full-length reads could not be performed. Sequences were annotated with PyIR, a Python wrapper for IgBLAST v1.9, using IMGT germline references to assign V/J genes and CDR3. Reads with weak V/J assignments (E-value above 1e-6), missing CDR3, stop codons, out-of-frame junctions, or ambiguous translated residues were removed. V3J clonotypes were defined by identical inferred V gene, J gene, and CDR3 amino acid sequence. Percentage overlap between repertoires was calculated by dividing the number of shared unique clonotypes by the size of the smaller repertoire. Three approaches were used to assess repertoire richness: RTK rarefaction, the Chao1 estimator, and Recon v2.1 estimates of unobserved clonotypes. Generation probabilities for all TCRbeta clonotypes obtained by the gDNA method from a few donors were computed using OLGA. TCRdb carries this immuneACCESS record with in-frame sequences only. Its versions omit some clonotypes, under half of them owing to an unresolved V gene in the studies checked, with the rest unexplained. V and J calls and clone size follow that table, whereas D and trimming were derived from the DNA. This sample holds under 850,000 clones; around 92% were observed only once. The top ten clonotypes cover less than 25% of the sample.

In regard to this clone: Its binding antigen is unknown. No qualities accompany the bases; no much larger clone lies one base away.

CD8 naive samples were CD45RO-negative cells positively selected for CCR7, giving a CD45RA+CCR7+ population that excluded TemRA cells. Healthy HIV-negative adults with no recently reported acute infections or vaccinations were included as donors. Every donor was a Caucasian adult residing in Nashville, Tennessee, USA. After blood collection by leukapheresis, PBMCs were isolated using Ficoll-Histopaque density gradient centrifugation and then cryopreserved in the vapor phase of liquid nitrogen. Analytical flow cytometry was used to check the purity and quantity of every magnetically sorted T cell population. From each sorted fraction, genomic DNA was isolated and quantified by UV absorbance on a Nanodrop 2000c. The sequenced sample was naive CD8+ T cells sorted from blood. The cell subset or site label, read with the paper, signifies: CD45RA+CCR7+. This TCR derives from a man aged 25 to 45 in good health.

In nucleotides, the sequence is TGCAGCGTAGTAGGGACTAGCGGGAGTGACTACGAGCAGTACTTC. Translated, this gives CSVVGTSGSDYEQYF. This sequence uses TRBV29-1 and TRBJ2-7, with 14 junctional bases fitting TRBD2. V loses 6 bases at its end and J loses 3 bases; junction bases beyond the gene matches: 7. CDR1 and CDR2, looked up from the germline V gene, are SQVTM and ANQGSEA. Reading from cysteine to phenylalanine, the CDR3 counts 15 amino acids. The retained sequence is limited to the CDR3, 45 bases, with the frame set at the first base.